This TCR beta chain was captured in a study of cytomegalovirus exposure and HLA in healthy donors. PCR used 60 Vbeta primers and 13 Jbeta primers. The table came from immunoSEQ multiplex PCR; TCRdb's copy has only in-frame clones and leaves some out. The sample has roughly 100,000 clones, 70% to 85% seen once; the top ten hold around 5%. The CDR3 runs 14 residues. Germline-derived CDR1 and CDR2 are SGHAT and FQNNGV. Trimming took off 5 bases at V and 2 bases at J, with 12 bases between the two ends. To note about this clone: The antigen is not known.

General observations from the study: Of the V segments, some could not be distinguished, including TRBV6-2 and TRBV6-3, and were excluded. With further analysis later on, most CMV-associated TCR beta chains appeared HLA-restricted.

The sequenced sample consisted of PBMCs. V is TRBV11-2 and J is TRBJ2-5, with a tentative D call TRBD2 (6 bases). The source of this sequence is a woman younger than 30 in good health and CMV-seropositive. The CDR3 region is CASSPRRGQETQYF. CDR3 nucleotides: TGTGCCAGCAGCCCCCGGAGGGGACAAGAGACCCAGTACTTC.